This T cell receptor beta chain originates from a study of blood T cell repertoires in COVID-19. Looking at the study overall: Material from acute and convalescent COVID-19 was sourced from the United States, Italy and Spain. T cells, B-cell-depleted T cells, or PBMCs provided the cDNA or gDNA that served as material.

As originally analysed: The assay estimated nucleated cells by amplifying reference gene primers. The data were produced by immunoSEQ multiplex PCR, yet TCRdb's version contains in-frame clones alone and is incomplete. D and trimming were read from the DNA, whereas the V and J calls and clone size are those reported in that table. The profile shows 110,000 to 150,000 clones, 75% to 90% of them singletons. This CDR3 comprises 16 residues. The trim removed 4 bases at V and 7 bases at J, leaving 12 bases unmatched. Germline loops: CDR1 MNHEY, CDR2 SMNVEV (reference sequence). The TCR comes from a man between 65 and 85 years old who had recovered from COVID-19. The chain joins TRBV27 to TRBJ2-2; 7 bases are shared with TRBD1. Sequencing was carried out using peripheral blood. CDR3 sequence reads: CASSSRGGAYGGELFF. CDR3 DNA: TGTGCCAGCAGTTCGAGAGGGGGCGCTTATGGCGGGGAGCTGTTTTTT.